This T cell receptor beta chain was obtained from a study of Graves' ophthalmopathy and Graves' hyperthyroidism. Whole-study context: Researchers obtained peripheral blood at initial diagnosis, before any treatment had begun.

Amplification targeted the TCR beta CDR3 regions, with RNA transcripts as the source material. RT-PCR was first run with HTBI primers, then multiplex PCR in a second round. TCRdb independently ran MiXCR on the multiplex PCR reads; one entry per CDR3 protein. The sample holds about 48,000 distinct CDR3 sequences; about 50% are singletons and the top ten take 23%. For donors with ophthalmopathy, the disease showed moderate-to-severe activity, reached CAS ≥3 and NOSPECS ≥4, and had lasted under 3 months. No donor had other autoimmune disease, uncontrolled infection, pregnancy or lactation. The PBMCs had their origin in 10 ml of fresh peripheral blood. Points on this clonotype: Given the absence of the conserved phenylalanine or tryptophan at the CDR3 end, a read error is likely. The DNA is omitted, as the CDR3 cannot be located on it reliably, and the CDR3 follows TCRdb's listing.

The CDR3 region is 12 residues in length, termini included. Germline lookup yields CDR1 SGDLS and CDR2 YYNGEE. Sequenced sample: peripheral blood. The chain joins TRBV9 to TRBJ1-2; TRBD1, the D gene given by the table, was not confirmed from the DNA. This clonotype was sampled from an adult man with Graves' ophthalmopathy. The CDR3 protein is CASSAQGQAFSY.